The rows below give T cell receptor beta chains drawn from one sample of a study of vaccination effects on CD4 cells after COVID-19. Some clones are missing from TCRdb's copy, which holds only in-frame ones; the method was immunoSEQ multiplex PCR. The data contain 50,000 to 80,000 clones, roughly 80% of them singletons. Their target antigens are unknown. The sample was CD4+ T cells from PBMCs cultured without peptide, taken after COVID-19 vaccination. The origin of the receptors is a human donor who received a COVID-19 vaccine. Each CDR3 is given with its conserved first and last residue. The D gene is left open where the match is weak. A clone size is listed for some rows: how often the clone was seen (once, few, many), or a class if it is expanded.

NA	TRBV5-1	TRBD1	TRBJ1-3	CASSLQGNDGNTIYF	TGCGCCAGCAGCTTACAGGGGAATGATGGAAACACCATATATTTT
NA	TRBV27	TRBD2	TRBJ2-5	CASSLFGGGAGTQYF	TGTGCCAGCAGTTTATTCGGCGGGGGGGCCGGGACCCAGTACTTC
NA	TRBV29-1	NA	TRBJ1-5	CSVLEEHSNQPQHF	TGCAGCGTTTTGGAAGAGCATAGCAATCAGCCCCAGCATTTT
NA	TRBV6-6	TRBD1	TRBJ1-4	CASRDRGLQEKLFF	TGTGCCAGCAGGGACAGGGGGCTACAAGAAAAACTGTTTTTT
NA	TRBV7-2	NA	TRBJ2-1	CASSLAGASYNEQFF	TGTGCCAGCAGCTTAGCCGGGGCCTCCTACAATGAGCAGTTCTTC
NA	TRBV10-1	TRBD1	TRBJ1-6	CASSWDSYSPLHF	TGCGCCAGCAGTTGGGACAGCTATTCACCCCTCCACTTT
once	TRBV7-3	TRBD1	TRBJ1-5	CASSARTGLGNQPQHF	TGTGCCAGCAGCGCCAGGACAGGGCTAGGCAATCAGCCCCAGCATTTT
few	TRBV3-1/TRBV3-2	NA	TRBJ1-3	CASSQRNTIYF	TGTGCCAGCAGCCAGAGGAACACCATATATTTT
NA	TRBV28	TRBD2	TRBJ2-5	CASSLTGGQETQYF	TGTGCCAGCAGTTTGACCGGGGGGCAAGAGACCCAGTACTTC
few	TRBV19	NA	TRBJ1-6	CASGKGPNSPLHF	TGTGCCAGTGGAAAAGGGCCTAATTCACCCCTCCACTTT
NA	TRBV19	NA	TRBJ1-1	CASSLGQVPNTEAFF	TGTGCCAGTAGTCTCGGACAAGTCCCGAACACTGAAGCTTTCTTT
NA	TRBV9	NA	TRBJ1-5	CASSVAGTENQPQHF	TGTGCCAGCAGCGTGGCCGGGACGGAGAATCAGCCCCAGCATTTT
NA	TRBV5-4	NA	TRBJ1-2	CASSLEVGSGYGYTF	TGTGCCAGCAGCTTGGAGGTGGGGTCCGGCTATGGCTACACCTTC
NA	TRBV5-1	NA	TRBJ2-2	CASSTPRGLNLLAGELFF	TGCGCCAGCAGCACCCCACGGGGGCTAAATCTATTGGCCGGGGAGCTGTTTTTT
NA	TRBV10-3	NA	TRBJ1-1	CAISETGFETEAFF	TGTGCCATCAGTGAGACAGGGTTCGAGACTGAAGCTTTCTTT
NA	TRBV9	TRBD1	TRBJ1-4	CASSSTGGGGEKLFF	TGTGCCAGCAGCTCTACAGGGGGCGGGGGTGAAAAACTGTTTTTT
NA	TRBV2	NA	TRBJ1-2	CAQSRGDGYTF	TGTGCTCAGTCCCGGGGGGATGGCTACACCTTC
NA	TRBV5-1	NA	TRBJ2-2	CASSPEGGAGRELFF	TGCGCCAGCAGCCCGGAGGGGGGGGCTGGAAGGGAGCTGTTTTTT
NA	TRBV11-2	NA	TRBJ1-2	CASSQVTRAGYGYTF	TGTGCCAGCAGCCAAGTGACCCGAGCGGGCTATGGCTACACCTTC
few	TRBV18	TRBD1	TRBJ1-5	CASSRQGESNQPQHF	TGTGCCAGCTCACGACAGGGGGAGAGCAATCAGCCCCAGCATTTT
NA	TRBV12-3/TRBV12-4	NA	TRBJ2-2	CASSPSSGELFF	TGTGCCAGCAGCCCGTCTAGCGGGGAGCTGTTTTTT
NA	TRBV3-1/TRBV3-2	NA	TRBJ1-1	CASSSLISDSEAFF	TGTGCCAGCAGCTCCTTAATCAGCGACAGTGAAGCTTTCTTT
NA	TRBV15	NA	TRBJ2-5	CATSNWSGQAETQYF	TGTGCCACCAGCAATTGGTCGGGCCAGGCGGAGACCCAGTACTTC
few	TRBV5-1	TRBD1	TRBJ1-4	CASSPGTVNEKLFF	TGCGCCAGCAGCCCCGGGACAGTTAATGAAAAACTGTTTTTT
once	TRBV4-1	NA	TRBJ1-5	CASSQDESLHHQPQHF	TGCGCCAGCAGCCAAGATGAGTCACTTCACCATCAGCCCCAGCATTTT
once	TRBV15	TRBD2	TRBJ2-1	CATSIRLAAYNEQFF	TGTGCCACCAGCATCCGGCTAGCGGCATACAATGAGCAGTTCTTC
NA	TRBV7-2	NA	TRBJ1-2	CASSLRAGNYGYTF	TGTGCCAGCAGTCTCAGGGCGGGGAACTATGGCTACACCTTC
NA	TRBV3-1/TRBV3-2	NA	TRBJ1-2	CASSQDLGRGYTF	TGTGCCAGCAGCCAAGATCTTGGACGAGGCTACACCTTC
NA	TRBV4-1	NA	TRBJ1-4	CASSRPGFNEKLFF	TGCGCCAGCAGCCGTCCCGGCTTTAATGAAAAACTGTTTTTT
NA	TRBV6-1	NA	TRBJ1-2	CASSEKGGRDGYTF	TGTGCCAGCAGTGAAAAAGGCGGCAGGGATGGCTACACCTTC
NA	TRBV20-1	NA	TRBJ2-1	CSAHNNEQFF	TGCAGTGCTCATAACAATGAGCAGTTCTTC
NA	TRBV27	NA	TRBJ2-2	CASRREGVTGELFF	TGTGCCAGCAGGAGGGAGGGGGTTACCGGGGAGCTGTTTTTT
NA	TRBV19	NA	TRBJ1-4	CASSMAQGRGEKLFF	TGTGCCAGTAGTATGGCCCAGGGGCGCGGTGAAAAACTGTTTTTT
once	TRBV2	NA	TRBJ1-2	CASSASRAGAYGYTF	TGTGCCAGCAGTGCCTCTCGGGCAGGAGCATATGGCTACACCTTC
NA	TRBV19	TRBD2	TRBJ2-1	CASSLRWVAGDLGATREQFF	TGTGCCAGTAGTCTCCGCTGGGTAGCGGGGGATCTCGGCGCTACAAGAGAGCAGTTCTTC
NA	TRBV9	NA	TRBJ1-3	CASSEGRSGNTIYF	TGTGCCAGCAGCGAGGGGCGCTCTGGAAACACCATATATTTT
NA	TRBV5-4	NA	TRBJ1-4	CASSGGVGINEKLFF	TGTGCCAGCAGCGGAGGGGTTGGGATTAATGAAAAACTGTTTTTT
NA	TRBV30	NA	TRBJ1-5	CAWSVFSPKGPQPQHF	TGTGCCTGGAGTGTTTTTTCCCCCAAAGGGCCACAGCCCCAGCATTTT
NA	TRBV9	TRBD1	TRBJ1-2	CASSPGQGARRNDGYTF	TGTGCCAGCAGCCCGGGACAGGGGGCCCGGCGGAATGATGGCTACACCTTC
NA	TRBV2	NA	TRBJ1-2	CASSEALIGGYTF	TGTGCCAGCAGTGAAGCGCTTATTGGGGGCTACACCTTC
NA	TRBV9	NA	TRBJ2-3	CASSARRGLSTDTQYF	TGTGCCAGCAGCGCGCGGCGTGGCCTGAGCACAGATACGCAGTATTTT
NA	TRBV27	NA	TRBJ1-2	CASSNPAGPNYGYTF	TGTGCCAGCAGTAATCCCGCAGGACCAAACTATGGCTACACCTTC
NA	TRBV30	NA	TRBJ1-6	CAWSMTLINNSPLHF	TGTGCCTGGAGTATGACACTTATCAATAATTCACCCCTCCACTTT
NA	TRBV5-1	NA	TRBJ2-6	CASSLYSGANVLTF	TGCGCCAGCAGCTTGTACTCTGGGGCCAACGTCCTGACTTTC
NA	TRBV5-6	NA	TRBJ1-3	CASSLPGDRGNTIYF	TGTGCCAGCAGCTTGCCAGGGGATCGTGGAAACACCATATATTTT
NA	TRBV6-5	NA	TRBJ1-1	CASSHLGAEAFF	TGTGCCAGCAGTCACCTCGGGGCTGAAGCTTTCTTT
NA	TRBV27	NA	TRBJ1-5	CASSFRTGLNQPQHF	TGTGCCAGCAGTTTCCGTACAGGCCTTAATCAGCCCCAGCATTTT
NA	TRBV2	NA	TRBJ2-2	CASSGGVNTGELFF	TGTGCCAGCAGTGGAGGGGTTAACACCGGGGAGCTGTTTTTT
NA	TRBV9	TRBD2	TRBJ2-5	CASSAGTTQETQYF	TGTGCCAGCAGCGCCGGGACTACTCAAGAGACCCAGTACTTC
NA	TRBV7-2	NA	TRBJ1-1	CASTLQGGNTEAFF	TGTGCCAGCACCCTACAGGGTGGCAACACTGAAGCTTTCTTT
NA	TRBV28	NA	TRBJ1-6	CASSLPPNNSPLHF	TGTGCCAGCAGTCTCCCCCCTAATAATTCACCCCTCCACTTT
NA	TRBV19	NA	TRBJ1-5	CASTSRERNQPQHF	TGTGCCAGTACCTCCAGGGAGCGCAATCAGCCCCAGCATTTT
NA	TRBV29-1	TRBD2	TRBJ2-3	CSVRTGLAGGLKDTQYF	TGCAGCGTACGTACGGGACTAGCGGGGGGGCTCAAAGATACGCAGTATTTT
NA	TRBV24-1	NA	TRBJ1-5	CATSDSGGDQPQHF	TGTGCCACCAGTGATTCGGGGGGGGATCAGCCCCAGCATTTT